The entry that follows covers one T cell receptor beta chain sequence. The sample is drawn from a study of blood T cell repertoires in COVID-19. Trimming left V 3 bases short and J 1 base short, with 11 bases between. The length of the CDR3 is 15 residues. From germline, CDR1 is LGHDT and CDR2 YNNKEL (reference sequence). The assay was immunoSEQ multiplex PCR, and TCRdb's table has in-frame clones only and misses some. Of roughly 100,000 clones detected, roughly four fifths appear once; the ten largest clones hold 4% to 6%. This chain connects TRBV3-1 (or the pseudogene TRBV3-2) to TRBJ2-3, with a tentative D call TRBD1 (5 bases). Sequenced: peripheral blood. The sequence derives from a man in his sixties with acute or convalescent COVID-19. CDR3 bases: TGTGCCAGCAGCCATGGTGCCAGGGGCACAGATACGCAGTATTTT. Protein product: CASSHGARGTDTQYF.